The 20 T cell receptor beta chains presented below share a single source sample, sequenced in a study of post-analysis software for immune sequencing data. Whole-study findings and limits: The five TRBV segments detected at higher frequency in patients than in controls included TRBV5-6, TRBV5-1 and TRBV20-1.

No antigens are known for them. cDNA libraries for TCR beta contained unique molecular identifiers. TCRdb reanalysed the PCR reads using MiXCR and keeps one entry per CDR3 protein. The table records about 200,000 distinct CDR3 sequences, 25% to 30% of them present only once. Specimen: blood. The receptors here all came from a girl aged 2 to 17 with multiple sclerosis.

The chain has TRBV18 and TRBJ2-3, with a possible D match to TRBD2 (6 bases). The V gene lost 2 bases and the J gene lost 2 bases, with 17 bases spanning the gap. Germline lookup yields CDR1 KGHSH and CDR2 LQKENI. The CDR3 runs 17 residues. The CDR3 is CASSPLLLGTHTDTQYF. Written as DNA, the CDR3 is TGTGCCAGCTCACCATTACTCCTGGGGACTCACACAGATACGCAGTATTTT.

This clonotype was seen more than once but under ten times. V and J are TRBV12-3 or TRBV12-4 and TRBJ2-1; D is ambiguous. V was trimmed by 3 bases and J by 6 bases, leaving 3 bases between them. CDR3 length: 11 amino acids. The CDR3 protein is CASSFINEQFF. DNA of the CDR3: TGTGCCAGCAGTTTTATCAATGAGCAGTTCTTC.

The chain has TRBV28 and TRBJ2-3, with D possibly TRBD2 on 6 matching bases. Deletions cut 6 bases from V and 2 bases from J, with 15 bases between. In germline, CDR1 is MDHEN, CDR2 SYDVKM. CDR3 size: 15 residues. The chain's CDR3 is CASSSSEGPTDTQYF. The CDR3 DNA reads TGTGCCAGCAGCTCCTCGGAGGGGCCCACAGATACGCAGTATTTT.

DNA for the CDR3: TGTGCCAGCAGTTTAGATCCAGGGACGGGCACTGAAGCTAACTATGGCTACACCTTC. Amino acid sequence: CASSLDPGTGTEANYGYTF. The chain uses TRBV12-3 or TRBV12-4 and TRBJ1-2; tentative D call: TRBD1 (5 bases). This CDR3 contains 19 residues. Trimming stripped 1 base from V and 0 bases from J, with 21 bases between.

The chain carries TRBV5-1 and TRBJ1-2; perhaps TRBD1 as D (5 bases). This CDR3 has 13 residues. The germline V and J ends were trimmed by 2 bases and 3 bases, with 8 bases remaining between them. CDR1 and CDR2 from the germline V gene are SGHRS and YFSETQ. The CDR3 DNA reads TGCGCCAGCAGCTTCGAGGGGCACTATGGCTACACCTTC. It encodes CASSFEGHYGYTF.

For this clonotype: This may arise from a read error, as a much more abundant clone is one base away. V usage is TRBV12-5 and J usage is TRBJ2-1; unclear D gene. V was pared by 3 bases and J by 5 bases, with 11 bases between. The CDR3 is 14 residues long. Per germline, CDR1 LGHNT and CDR2 FRNRAP. The CDR3 DNA reads as TGTGCTAGTGGTTTAGGCGGCAGCCACAATGAGCAGTTCTTC. It translates to CASGLGGSHNEQFF. Drawing the rest from reference TRBV12-5 and TRBJ2-1, the complete variable domain is DARVTQTPRHKVTEMGQEVTMRCQPILGHNTVFWYRQTMMQGLELLAYFRNRAPLDDSGMPKDRFSAEMPDATLATLKIQPSEPRDSAVYFCASGLGGSHNEQFFGPGTRLTVL.

Ten or more counts support this clonotype. J is TRBJ2-1 and V is TRBV2; 13 positions agree with TRBD2. The CDR3 is 17 residues long. The trim removed 6 bases at V and 6 bases at J, leaving 11 bases unmatched. The germline CDR1 and CDR2 sequences are SNHLY and FYNNEI. CDR3 DNA sequence: TGTGCCAGCAGAAGAAGTACTAGCGGGGGGGCCAGCAATGAGCAGTTCTTC. This encodes CASRRSTSGGASNEQFF.

At least ten counts were recorded for this clonotype. Here the CDR3 reads CASSPSGQQYGYTF. CDR3 in DNA: TGTGCCAGCAGCCCATCGGGCCAGCAGTATGGCTACACCTTC. The chain links TRBV7-3 to TRBJ1-2, with D hard to call. CDR3 length: 14 amino acids. The V gene's germline CDR1 is SGHTA and CDR2 FQGTGA. V dropped 5 bases and J dropped 5 bases, with 15 bases sitting between them.

The table lists this clonotype with many counts. The chain is built from TRBV20-1 and TRBJ2-1; D gene ambiguous. The CDR3 contains 10 residues. The V and J ends lost 3 bases and 8 bases respectively, with 5 bases between them. Per germline, CDR1 DFQATT and CDR2 SNEGSKA (reference sequence). For the CDR3, the DNA is TGCAGTGCTAGTGTTTATGAGCAGTTCTTC. This translates into CSASVYEQFF.

This clonotype was counted a few times. The chain links TRBV18 to TRBJ2-1; 9 bases are a match to TRBD1. V dropped 4 bases and J dropped 6; count of bases not matched to a gene: 7. This CDR3 has 15 amino acids. CDR1 and CDR2 (germline): KGHSH, LQKENI. The CDR3 DNA is TGTGCCAGCTCACTAGGACAGGGGAGGTCCAATGAGCAGTTCTTC. Its translation is CASSLGQGRSNEQFF.

This clonotype showed up many times. Here the CDR3 reads CASSLSGEDEQYF. In DNA form, the CDR3 reads TGTGCCAGCAGTTTGAGCGGAGAGGACGAGCAGTACTTC. V and J are TRBV27 and TRBJ2-7; weak D call: TRBD2 (5 bases). CDR3 length: 13 amino acids. Between the trimmed V and J ends, which lost 3 bases and 5 bases, there was a span of 11 bases. The germline V gene has CDR1 MNHEY and CDR2 SMNVEV (reference sequence).

Ten or more counts support this clonotype. The CDR3 is CASSRISGIATNEKLFF. The CDR3 DNA follows: TGTGCCAGCAGCCGTATTTCGGGCATTGCAACTAATGAAAAACTGTTTTTT. The J gene is TRBJ1-4, the V gene TRBV5-5; D unclear. V lost 4 bases, J lost 0 bases, and 16 bases lay in between. This CDR3 contains 17 residues. The germline gives CDR1 SGHKS, CDR2 YYEKEE (reference sequence).

The gene calls are TRBV27 and TRBJ1-1; D not certain. CDR3 size: 14 residues. Germline CDR1 reads MNHEY; CDR2 reads SMNVEV (reference sequence). V shed 2 bases and J shed 4 bases, with 11 bases lying between them. The CDR3 nucleotides are TGTGCCAGCAGTTTACGAGGGATCGGCACTGAAGCTTTCTTT. Its protein product is CASSLRGIGTEAFF.

The chain has TRBV7-9 and TRBJ2-1; D may be TRBD2 (7 bases). With 6 bases removed from V and 0 bases from J, the gap between germline ends came to 18 bases. This CDR3 comprises 17 residues. The germline V gene encodes CDR1 SEHNR and CDR2 FQNEAQ (reference sequence). This chain's CDR3 is CASSSFSGGSSYNEQFF. As DNA, the CDR3 is TGTGCCAGCAGTTCATTTTCGGGGGGCAGCTCCTACAATGAGCAGTTCTTC. The full variable domain, completed using reference TRBV7-9 and TRBJ2-1, is DTGVSQNPRHKITKRGQNVTFRCDPISEHNRLYWYRQTLGQGPEFLTYFQNEAQLEKSRLLSDRFSAERPKGSFSTLEIQRTEQGDSAMYLCASSSFSGGSSYNEQFFGPGTRLTVL.

As to this clonotype: A much larger clone lies a single base off, so this may be a read error. V gene TRBV7-9 combines with J gene TRBJ2-1; 8 bases align to TRBD2. The CDR3 length is 15 residues. Germline V lookup: CDR1 SEHNR, CDR2 FQNEAQ (reference sequence). Unmatched junction bases numbered 15, after V lost 4 bases and J lost 13 bases. CDR3 sequence: CASSSAGLVSETQFF. CDR3 bases: TGTGCCAGCAGCTCGGCGGGACTAGTTAGTGAGACCCAGTTCTTC.

The gene calls are TRBV12-3 or TRBV12-4 and TRBJ1-1, with 7 bases lining up with TRBD1. The trim removed 7 bases at V and 0 bases at J, leaving 17 bases unmatched. This CDR3 region has 18 residues. This chain's CDR3 is CASTQRGFVDRMNTEAFF. The CDR3 DNA is TGTGCCAGCACCCAAAGAGGATTCGTGGACAGGATGAACACTGAAGCTTTCTTT.

The chain combines TRBV7-8 with TRBJ2-1; TRBD2 is a possible D gene (7 bases). The CDR3 extends over 17 amino acids. The germline V gene encodes CDR1 SGHVS and CDR2 FQNEAQ. V was trimmed by 1 base and J by 6 bases, leaving 19 bases between them. CDR3 nucleotide sequence: TGTGCCAGCAGCTTAGTGGCTAGGAGGGGGGGGTTCAATGAGCAGTTCTTC. Protein product: CASSLVARRGGFNEQFF.

V is TRBV27 and J is TRBJ2-1, with D possibly being TRBD2 (5 bases). The CDR3 spans 11 residues. Trimming stripped 5 bases from V and 9 bases from J, with 8 bases between. From germline, CDR1 is MNHEY and CDR2 SMNVEV (reference sequence). The CDR3 region has the DNA TGTGCCAGCAGTCGAGGGAGTGAGCAGTTCTTC. It yields the protein CASSRGSEQFF.

A note on this clonotype: One end of the junction does not line up with germline, which may come from a read error. V is TRBV5-1 and J is TRBJ1-2; 7 nucleotides match TRBD1. The CDR3 runs 15 residues. Germline CDR1 is SGHRS and CDR2 is YFSETQ. CDR3 DNA sequence: TGCGCCAGCAGCTTGCGTAGGGGGCCTAACTATGACTACACCTTC. Its protein product is CASSLRRGPNYDYTF. The whole variable domain, filled in from reference TRBV5-1 and TRBJ1-2, reads KAGVTQTPRYLIKTRGQQVTLSCSPISGHRSVSWYQQTPGQGLQFLFEYFSETQRNKGNFPGRFSGRQFSNSRSEMNVSTLELGDSALYLCASSLRRGPNYDYTFGSGTRLTVV.

This clonotype showed up many times. A much larger clone lies a single base off, so this may be a read error. This sequence joins TRBV9 and TRBJ2-5; D possibly matches TRBD1 or TRBD2 (5 bases each). Germline values: CDR1 SGDLS, CDR2 YYNGEE. Trimming cost V 0 bases and J 11 bases, with 23 bases left between them. The CDR3 is 16 amino acids. The CDR3 sequence is CASSVDKEPGRVEQYF. CDR3 in DNA: TGTGCCAGCAGCGTAGATAAGGAACCGGGACGGGTTGAGCAGTACTTC. The full variable domain, completed using reference TRBV9 and TRBJ2-5, is DSGVTQTPKHLITATGQRVTLRCSPRSGDLSVYWYQQSLDQGLQFLIQYYNGEERAKGNILERFSAQQFPDLHSELNLSSLELGDSALYFCASSVDKEPGRVEQYFGPGTRLLVL.